This T cell receptor (beta chain) was observed in a study of monozygotic twins with inflammatory bowel disease. The CDR3 spans 13 residues. Germline V lookup: CDR1 KGHDR, CDR2 SFDVKD. With respect to this clonotype: The antigen is undetermined.

Study observations and caveats: Clonotype sharing was lower in IBD patients than healthy twins, most markedly with disease activity. Discordant twins showed the same repertoire similarity as concordant twins, possibly from limited power. For IBD, no single strong associated signal or clonotype was supported.

Two nested PCRs, of around 15 and 10 cycles, processed TCRalpha and TCRbeta cDNA. Reanalyzing the 5' RACE reads, TCRdb keeps one entry per CDR3 protein, without DNA. This listing includes fewer than 350,000 distinct CDR3 sequences. Sequenced input: blood. The source is a human donor with ulcerative colitis or Crohn's disease, or a healthy co-twin of an affected twin (not recorded which). The gene calls are TRBV24-1 and TRBJ2-7; TCRdb's assignment of TRBD1 cannot be checked, as there is no DNA. CDR3: CATSDMTGNEQYF.